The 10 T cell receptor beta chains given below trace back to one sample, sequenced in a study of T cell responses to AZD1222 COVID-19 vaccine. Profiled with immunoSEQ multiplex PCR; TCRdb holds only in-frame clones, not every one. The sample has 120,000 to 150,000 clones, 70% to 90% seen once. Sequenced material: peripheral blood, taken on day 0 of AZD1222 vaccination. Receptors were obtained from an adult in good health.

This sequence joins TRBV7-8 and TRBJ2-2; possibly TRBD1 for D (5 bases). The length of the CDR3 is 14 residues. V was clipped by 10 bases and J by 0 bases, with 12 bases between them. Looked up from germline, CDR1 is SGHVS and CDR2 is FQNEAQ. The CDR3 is CATSGASNTGELFF. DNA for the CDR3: TGTGCCACATCTGGGGCATCGAACACCGGGGAGCTGTTTTTT.

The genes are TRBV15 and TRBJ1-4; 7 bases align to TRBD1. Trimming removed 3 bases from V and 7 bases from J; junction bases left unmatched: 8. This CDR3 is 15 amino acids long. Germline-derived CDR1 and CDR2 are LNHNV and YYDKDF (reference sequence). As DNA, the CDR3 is TGTGCCACCAGCAGGGAACGGGACAGCTCTGAAAAACTGTTTTTT. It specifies CATSRERDSSEKLFF.

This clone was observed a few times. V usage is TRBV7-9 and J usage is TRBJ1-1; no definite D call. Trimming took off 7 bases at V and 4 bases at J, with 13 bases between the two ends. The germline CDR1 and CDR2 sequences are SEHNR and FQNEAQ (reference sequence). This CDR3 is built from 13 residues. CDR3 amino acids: CASNLPLVTEAFF. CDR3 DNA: TGTGCCAGCAACCTACCGCTTGTCACTGAAGCTTTCTTT. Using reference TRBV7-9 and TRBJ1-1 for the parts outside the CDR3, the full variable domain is DTGVSQNPRHKITKRGQNVTFRCDPISEHNRLYWYRQTLGQGPEFLTYFQNEAQLEKSRLLSDRFSAERPKGSFSTLEIQRTEQGDSAMYLCASNLPLVTEAFFGQGTRLTVV.

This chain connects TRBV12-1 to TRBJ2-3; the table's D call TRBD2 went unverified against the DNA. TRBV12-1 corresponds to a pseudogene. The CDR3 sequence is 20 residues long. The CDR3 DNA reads TGTGCCAGCAATCGTTATCTAGTTACTAGCGGGGGGGCAAGGACAGATACGCAGTATTTT. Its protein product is CASNRYLVTSGGARTDTQYF.

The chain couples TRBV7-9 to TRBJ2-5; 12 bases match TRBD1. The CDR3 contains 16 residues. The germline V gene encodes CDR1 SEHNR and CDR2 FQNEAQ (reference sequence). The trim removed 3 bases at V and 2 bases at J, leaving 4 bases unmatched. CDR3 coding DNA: TGTGCCAGCAGCTTCGGGGACAGGGGGCAACAAGAGACCCAGTACTTC. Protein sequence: CASSFGDRGQQETQYF. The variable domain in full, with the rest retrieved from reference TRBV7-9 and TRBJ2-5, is DTGVSQNPRHKITKRGQNVTFRCDPISEHNRLYWYRQTLGQGPEFLTYFQNEAQLEKSRLLSDRFSAERPKGSFSTLEIQRTEQGDSAMYLCASSFGDRGQQETQYFGPGTRLLVL.

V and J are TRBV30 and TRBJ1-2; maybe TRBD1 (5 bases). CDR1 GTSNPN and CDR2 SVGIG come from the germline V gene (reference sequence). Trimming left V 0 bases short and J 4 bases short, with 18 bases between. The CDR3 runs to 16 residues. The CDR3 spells CAWSVPVSGRGYGYTF. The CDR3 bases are TGTGCCTGGAGTGTACCGGTTTCGGGACGGGGCTATGGCTACACCTTC.

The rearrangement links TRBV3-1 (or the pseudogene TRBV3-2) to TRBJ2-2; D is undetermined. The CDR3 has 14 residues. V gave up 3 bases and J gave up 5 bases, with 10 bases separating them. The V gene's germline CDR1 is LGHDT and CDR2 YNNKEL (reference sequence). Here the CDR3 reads CASSHPHLTGELFF. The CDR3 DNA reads TGTGCCAGCAGCCATCCACACCTAACCGGGGAGCTGTTTTTT.

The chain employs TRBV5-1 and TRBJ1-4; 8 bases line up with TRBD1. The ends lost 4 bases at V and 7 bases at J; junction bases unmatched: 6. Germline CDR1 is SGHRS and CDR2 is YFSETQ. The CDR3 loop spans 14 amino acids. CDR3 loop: CASSRDRTGEKLFF. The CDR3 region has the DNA TGCGCCAGCAGCCGGGACAGGACGGGTGAAAAACTGTTTTTT.

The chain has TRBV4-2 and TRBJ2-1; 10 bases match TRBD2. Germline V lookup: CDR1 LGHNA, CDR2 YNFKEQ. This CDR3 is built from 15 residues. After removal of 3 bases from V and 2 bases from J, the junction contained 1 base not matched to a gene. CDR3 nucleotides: TGTGCCAGCAGCCAGAGCGGGGGGGCCTACAATGAGCAGTTCTTC. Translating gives CASSQSGGAYNEQFF.

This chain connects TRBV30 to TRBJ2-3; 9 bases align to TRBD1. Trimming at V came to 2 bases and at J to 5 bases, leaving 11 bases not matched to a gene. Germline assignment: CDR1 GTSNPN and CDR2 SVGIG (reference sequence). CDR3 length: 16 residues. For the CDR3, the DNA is TGTGCCTGGAGTTTACAGGGGGCGCAAAGGGGAGATACGCAGTATTTT. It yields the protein CAWSLQGAQRGDTQYF.